This TCR beta chain was identified during a study of blood T cell repertoires in COVID-19. Trimming left V 0 bases short and J 4 bases short, with 15 bases between. Per germline, CDR1 LGHDT and CDR2 YNNKEL (reference sequence). The length of the CDR3 is 17 residues. Some clones are missing from TCRdb's copy, which holds only in-frame ones; the method was immunoSEQ multiplex PCR. The data show about 230,000 clones, around 80% seen once. The receptor comes from a man aged 55 to 70 who had recovered from COVID-19. The sequenced material came from PBMCs or T cells enriched from blood (not recorded which). The J gene is TRBJ2-2, the V gene TRBV3-1 (or the pseudogene TRBV3-2), with D tentatively TRBD1 (6 bases). The CDR3 nucleotides are TGTGCCAGCAGCCAAGATCTGGTCAGGGGCATCACCGGGGAGCTGTTTTTT. Translation: CASSQDLVRGITGELFF.